One and the same sample provided the 26 T cell receptor beta chains below, sequenced in a study of T cell responses to AZD1222 COVID-19 vaccine. The repertoire was sequenced with immunoSEQ multiplex PCR; TCRdb's copy has only in-frame clones and lacks some. The data hold approximately 120,000 clones, with about 87% observed a single time. The specimen comprised peripheral blood, sampled on day 0 of AZD1222 vaccination. The receptors were sampled from an adult in good health.

The chain uses TRBV6-6 and TRBJ2-7; D may be TRBD2 (6 bases). V lost 4 bases and J lost 3, with 7 bases in between. The CDR3 has 12 residues. Per the germline V gene, CDR1 is MNHNY and CDR2 is SVGAGI (reference sequence). The CDR3 bases are TGTGCCAGCAGTTCCGGGGGCTACGAGCAGTACTTC. Residues: CASSSGGYEQYF.

This clone has a single count. The rearrangement joins TRBV29-1 to TRBJ1-6; 8 nucleotides agree with TRBD1. This CDR3 spans 14 amino acids. V dropped 4 bases and J dropped 7; count of bases not matched to a gene: 6. Germline V CDR1 and CDR2: SQVTM, ANQGSEA. This CDR3 is CSVGSDRENSPLHF. The CDR3 nucleotides read TGCAGCGTTGGTTCGGACAGGGAAAATTCACCCCTCCACTTT.

Turning to this clone: Distinct nucleotide sequences in the sample also encode this CDR3. This sequence joins TRBV6-5 and TRBJ2-1; possible D gene TRBD2, 6 bases. Germline CDR1 MNHEY, CDR2 SVGAGI. The CDR3 consists of 15 residues. V was trimmed by 6 bases and J by 3 bases, leaving 15 bases between them. The CDR3 reads CASSPGGSGYNEQFF. The CDR3 coding sequence is TGTGCCAGCAGCCCAGGAGGGAGTGGCTACAATGAGCAGTTCTTC.

The chain carries TRBV6-2 or TRBV6-3 and TRBJ2-7; D remains ambiguous. Trimming removed 5 bases at V and 5 bases at J, with 16 bases between. The CDR3 has 14 amino acids. Germline CDR1 MNHEY, CDR2 SVGEGT. The CDR3: CASSTYRLSDEQYF. In DNA, the CDR3 is TGTGCCAGCAGTACCTACCGGCTTTCCGACGAGCAGTACTTC.

The chain has TRBV11-3 and TRBJ1-6; 10 nucleotides line up with TRBD1. CDR3 length: 16 amino acids. V dropped 5 bases and J dropped 7; count of bases not matched to a gene: 8. The germline V gene encodes CDR1 SGHNT and CDR2 YENEEA. Here the CDR3 reads CASSDRDRGWNSPLHF. CDR3 coding DNA: TGTGCCAGCAGCGACCGGGACAGGGGATGGAATTCACCCCTCCACTTT.

This chain joins TRBV9 and TRBJ2-7; D may correspond to TRBD1 or TRBD2 (5 bases each). Trimming removed 4 bases from V and 3 bases from J, with 20 bases in between. CDR3 length equals 16 residues. Germline V gene lookup returns CDR1 SGDLS and CDR2 YYNGEE. CDR3 region: CASSPEGGDSLYEQYF. CDR3 coding DNA: TGTGCCAGCAGCCCCGAGGGTGGTGACAGTCTCTACGAGCAGTACTTC.

The rearrangement joins TRBV24-1 to TRBJ2-1, with D perhaps TRBD1 or TRBD2 (5 bases each). Trimming cost V 7 bases and J 4 bases, with 10 bases left between them. The CDR3 covers 13 residues. Germline-derived CDR1 and CDR2 are KGHDR and SFDVKD. The CDR3 DNA reads TGTGCCACCAGGGGGACCCTATACAATGAGCAGTTCTTC. Translated: CATRGTLYNEQFF.

The V and J genes are TRBV4-3 and TRBJ2-3; D is uncertain. Trimming took 2 bases from V and 1 from J, leaving 4 bases between them. Germline CDR1 is LGHNA and CDR2 is YSLEER. There are 13 residues in the CDR3. CDR3 in amino acids: CASSQRGTDTQYF. The DNA of the CDR3 is TGCGCCAGCAGCCAAAGGGGCACAGATACGCAGTATTTT.

The rearrangement links TRBV24-1 to TRBJ1-4, with a weak D call TRBD1 (5 bases). The CDR3 is 12 residues long. V shed 10 bases and J shed 8 bases, with 13 bases lying between them. The V gene's germline CDR1 is KGHDR and CDR2 SFDVKD. The CDR3 here is CATQGLEEKLFF. In nucleotides, the CDR3 is TGTGCCACTCAGGGTCTAGAAGAAAAACTGTTTTTT.

The chain is built from TRBV11-3 and TRBJ2-1; D is perhaps TRBD1 or TRBD2 (5 bases each). Germline lookup yields CDR1 SGHNT and CDR2 YENEEA. The germline V and J ends were trimmed by 0 bases and 1 base, with 10 bases remaining between them. This CDR3 is built from 16 residues. In DNA, the CDR3 is TGTGCCAGCAGCTTAGAGTCGTGGGGGTCCTACAATGAGCAGTTCTTC. This encodes CASSLESWGSYNEQFF.

V usage is TRBV4-2 and J usage is TRBJ1-5, with D tentatively TRBD1 (5 bases). CDR1 and CDR2 from the germline V gene are LGHNA and YNFKEQ. V was clipped by 1 base and J by 7 bases, with 20 bases between them. The CDR3 length is 17 residues. For the CDR3, the DNA is TGTGCCAGCAGCCAAGGCGGGTGGCAGGGTGGTGGACAGCCCCAGCATTTT. Encoded protein: CASSQGGWQGGGQPQHF.

V gene TRBV5-4 combines with J gene TRBJ2-2, with TRBD2 identical over 7 bases. Trimming cost V 4 bases and J 5 bases; bases outside gene matches: 8. Looked up from germline, CDR1 is SGHNT and CDR2 is YYREEE (reference sequence). This CDR3 is 15 amino acids long. CDR3 in DNA: TGTGCCAGCAGCCCCGGCGGGAGAGGGACCGGGGAGCTGTTTTTT. It yields the protein CASSPGGRGTGELFF.

The V call is TRBV11-2, the J call TRBJ2-7, with D possibly TRBD2 on 6 matching bases. Germline V lookup: CDR1 SGHAT, CDR2 FQNNGV. This CDR3 region has 13 residues. Trimming took off 4 bases at V and 5 bases at J, with 12 bases between the two ends. DNA of the CDR3: TGTGCCAGCAGCTCAGCGGGCGTCCACGAGCAGTACTTC. Translated, it gives CASSSAGVHEQYF.

The V and J genes are TRBV28 and TRBJ1-2; possibly TRBD1 for D (5 bases). This CDR3 region has 11 residues. Germline V gene data show CDR1 as MDHEN and CDR2 as SYDVKM. Between the trimmed V and J ends, which lost 7 bases and 3 bases, there was a span of 6 bases. The CDR3 loop reads CASTRDYGYTF. CDR3 nucleotide sequence: TGTGCCAGCACCAGGGACTATGGCTACACCTTC.

V gene TRBV30 combines with J gene TRBJ1-5, with D maybe TRBD1 (6 bases). The CDR3 loop spans 14 amino acids. V lost 4 bases and J 2 bases, leaving 12 bases between the germline ends. The V gene's germline CDR1 is GTSNPN and CDR2 SVGIG (reference sequence). DNA of the CDR3: TGTGCCTGGACCCAGGGGCCAGGCAATCAGCCCCAGCATTTT. Translated: CAWTQGPGNQPQHF. The full variable domain, its missing parts supplied by reference TRBV30 and TRBJ1-5, is SQTIHQWPATLVQPVGSPLSLECTVEGTSNPNLYWYRQAAGRGLQLLFYSVGIGQISSEVPQNLSASRPQDRQFILSSKKLLLSDSGFYLCAWTQGPGNQPQHFGDGTRLSIL.

The chain joins TRBV2 to TRBJ2-2; 12 nucleotides match TRBD1. The V segment lost 4 bases and the J segment 2 bases; nucleotides outside the gene matches: 8. From germline, CDR1 is SNHLY and CDR2 FYNNEI. This CDR3 has 18 residues. CDR3 coding DNA: TGTGCCAGCAGTGGGAGGGACAGGGGGCCCATAAACACCGGGGAGCTGTTTTTT. This codes for CASSGRDRGPINTGELFF. Full variable domain (rest looked up from reference TRBV2 and TRBJ2-2): EPEVTQTPSHQVTQMGQEVILRCVPISNHLYFYWYRQILGQKVEFLVSFYNNEISEKSEIFDDQFSVERPDGSNFTLKIRSTKLEDSAMYFCASSGRDRGPINTGELFFGEGSRLTVL.

This rearrangement joins TRBV6-2 or TRBV6-3 to TRBJ2-7; 12 positions match TRBD2. This CDR3 is 15 amino acids long. With 0 bases clipped from V and 3 bases from J, the junction kept 0 bases outside the gene matches. From germline, CDR1 is MNHEY and CDR2 SVGEGT. The CDR3 region has the DNA TGTGCCAGCAGTTACTCGACTAGCGGGAGCTACGAGCAGTACTTC. Encoded protein: CASSYSTSGSYEQYF.

V gene TRBV6-6 combines with J gene TRBJ2-3; no firm D call. V was pared by 5 bases and J by 0 bases, with 9 bases between. From germline, CDR1 is MNHNY and CDR2 SVGAGI (reference sequence). There are 14 residues in the CDR3. The CDR3 is CASSPLSSTDTQYF. The CDR3 DNA reads TGTGCCAGCAGTCCCCTCTCTAGCACAGATACGCAGTATTTT.

The CDR3 spells CAISDTGANTGELFF. The CDR3 DNA follows: TGTGCCATCAGTGATACGGGGGCGAACACCGGGGAGCTGTTTTTT. The V call is TRBV10-3, the J call TRBJ2-2; perhaps TRBD2 as D (6 bases). This CDR3 comprises 15 residues. Trimming cost V 3 bases and J 0 bases, with 8 bases left between them. The V gene's germline CDR1 is ENHRY and CDR2 SYGVKD.

This chain links TRBV6-2 or TRBV6-3 with TRBJ1-2; TRBD1 matches 8 bases. Germline trimming cut 4 bases from V and 8 bases from J; bases unmatched to any gene: 6. This CDR3 spans 13 amino acids. Germline lookup yields CDR1 MNHEY and CDR2 SVGEGT. Written as DNA, the CDR3 is TGTGCCAGCAGTTTCGACAGGGGAAGAGGCTACACCTTC. Protein product: CASSFDRGRGYTF.

The rearrangement links TRBV6-6 to TRBJ2-5; possible D gene TRBD2, 5 bases. Germline V gene sequence: CDR1 MNHNY, CDR2 SVGAGI (reference sequence). The V end was cut by 4 bases, the J end by 3 bases, with 12 bases between. CDR3 length equals 14 residues. CDR3: CASSSGNYKETQYF. As DNA, the CDR3 is TGTGCCAGCAGTTCGGGAAACTATAAAGAGACCCAGTACTTC.

The chain recombines TRBV7-2 with TRBJ1-1, with D uncertain. The CDR3 spans 13 residues. Germline loops: CDR1 SGHTA, CDR2 FQGNSA. V was trimmed by 5 bases and J by 0 bases, leaving 7 bases between them. The CDR3 region is CASSPHMNTEAFF. CDR3 nucleotides: TGTGCCAGCAGCCCTCACATGAACACTGAAGCTTTCTTT.

The chain couples TRBV15 to TRBJ1-5; D is possibly TRBD1 (5 bases). This CDR3 has 15 residues. CDR1 and CDR2 (germline): LNHNV, YYDKDF (reference sequence). V lost 0 bases and J 7 bases, leaving 13 bases between the germline ends. CDR3 sequence reads: CATSRDWGEGQPQHF. The CDR3, as DNA: TGTGCCACCAGCAGAGATTGGGGGGAAGGACAGCCCCAGCATTTT.

This clone was seen more than once but under ten times. The chain uses TRBV5-6 and TRBJ2-3, with 11 positions matching TRBD2. Germline V gene data show CDR1 as SGHDT and CDR2 as YYEEEE. Losses at the gene ends were 0 bases for V and 2 bases for J; bases not matched to a gene: 5. The CDR3 covers 17 residues. The CDR3 region is CASSLELAGALTDTQYF. The CDR3 region has the DNA TGTGCCAGCAGCTTGGAACTAGCGGGGGCTCTCACAGATACGCAGTATTTT.

The CDR3 region has the DNA TGTGCCAGTAGTATAGGGACTAATTTCTTAGGAAACTATGGCTACACCTTC. Translation: CASSIGTNFLGNYGYTF. This chain connects TRBV19 to TRBJ1-2; D is uncertain. V lost 1 base and J 2 bases, leaving 17 bases between the germline ends. CDR3 length equals 17 residues. Per germline, CDR1 LNHDA and CDR2 SQIVND (reference sequence).

This chain links TRBV2 with TRBJ2-7; TRBD1 is a possible D gene (8 bases). The germline V gene encodes CDR1 SNHLY and CDR2 FYNNEI. Trimming took 6 bases from V and 1 from J, leaving 13 bases between them. The CDR3 sequence is 14 residues long. This chain's CDR3 is CASRAGQASYEQYF. CDR3 bases: TGTGCCAGCAGAGCGGGACAGGCTTCCTACGAGCAGTACTTC.